The source of this T cell receptor beta chain is a study of blood T cell repertoires in COVID-19. Turning to the study itself: Material from acute and convalescent COVID-19 was sourced from the United States, Italy and Spain. PBMCs, B-cell-depleted T cells, or T cells provided the cDNA or gDNA that made up the material.

Per the original methods: Amplifying reference gene primers gave estimates of nucleated cell counts. Assay: immunoSEQ multiplex PCR; the TCRdb copy retains only in-frame clones and omits some. That table gives V, J and clone size, and the DNA gave D and trimming. The sample has about 57,000 clones, around 80% seen once. The CDR3 covers 12 residues. Germline values: CDR1 SNHLY, CDR2 FYNNEI. V gave up 5 bases and J gave up 7 bases, with 12 bases separating them. Specimen: peripheral blood. This receptor was identified in a woman aged 55-70 years with acute or convalescent COVID-19. This sequence joins TRBV2 and TRBJ2-7; D is ambiguous. For the CDR3, the DNA is TGTGCCAGCAGTCCCAATCAGTTTGAGCAGTACTTC. Translated, it gives CASSPNQFEQYF.